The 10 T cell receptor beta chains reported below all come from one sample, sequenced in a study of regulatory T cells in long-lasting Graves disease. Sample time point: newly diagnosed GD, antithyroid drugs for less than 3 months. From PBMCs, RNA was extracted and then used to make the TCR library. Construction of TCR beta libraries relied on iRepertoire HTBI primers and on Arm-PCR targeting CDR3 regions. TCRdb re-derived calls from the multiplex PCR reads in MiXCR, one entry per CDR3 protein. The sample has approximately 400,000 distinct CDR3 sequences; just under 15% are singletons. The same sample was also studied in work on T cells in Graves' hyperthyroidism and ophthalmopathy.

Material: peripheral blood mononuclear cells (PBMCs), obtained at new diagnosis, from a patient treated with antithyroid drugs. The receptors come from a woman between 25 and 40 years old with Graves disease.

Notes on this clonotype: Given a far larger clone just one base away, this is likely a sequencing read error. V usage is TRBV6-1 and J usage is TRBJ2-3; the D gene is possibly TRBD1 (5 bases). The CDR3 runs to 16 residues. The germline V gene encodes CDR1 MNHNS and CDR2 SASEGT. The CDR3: CASSSAGAPATGTQYF. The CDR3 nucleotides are TGTGCCAGCAGCTCCGCCGGCGCGCCGGCCACAGGTACGCAGTATTTT.

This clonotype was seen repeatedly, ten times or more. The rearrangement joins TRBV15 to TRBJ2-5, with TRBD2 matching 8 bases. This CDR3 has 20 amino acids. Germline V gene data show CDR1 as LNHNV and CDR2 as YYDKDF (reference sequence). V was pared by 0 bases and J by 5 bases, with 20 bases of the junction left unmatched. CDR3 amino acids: CATSRDQDGIDGRADETQYF. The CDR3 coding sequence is TGTGCCACCAGCAGAGATCAAGATGGGATTGACGGGAGGGCCGATGAGACCCAGTACTTC.

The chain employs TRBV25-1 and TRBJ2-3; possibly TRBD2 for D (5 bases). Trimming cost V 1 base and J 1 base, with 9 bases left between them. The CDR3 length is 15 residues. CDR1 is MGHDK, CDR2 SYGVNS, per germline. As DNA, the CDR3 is TGTGCCAGCAGTGAATTAGGGAGCGGCACAGATACGCAGTATTTT. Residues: CASSELGSGTDTQYF.

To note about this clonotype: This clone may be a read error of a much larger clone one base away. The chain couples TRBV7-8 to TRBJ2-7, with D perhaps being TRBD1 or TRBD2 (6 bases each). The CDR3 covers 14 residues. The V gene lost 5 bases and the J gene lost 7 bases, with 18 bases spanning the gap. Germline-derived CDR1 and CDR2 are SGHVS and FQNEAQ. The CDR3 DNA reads TGTGCCAGCAGCGAGCCCCTCGGGGGCAATGAGCAGTACTTC. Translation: CASSEPLGGNEQYF.

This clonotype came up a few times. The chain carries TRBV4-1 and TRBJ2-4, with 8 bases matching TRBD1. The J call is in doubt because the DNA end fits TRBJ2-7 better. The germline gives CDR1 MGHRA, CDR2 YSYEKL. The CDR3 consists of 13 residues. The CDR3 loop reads CASSQVTGGEQYF. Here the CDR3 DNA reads TGCGCCAGCAGCCAGGTTACAGGGGGCGAGCAGTACTTC.

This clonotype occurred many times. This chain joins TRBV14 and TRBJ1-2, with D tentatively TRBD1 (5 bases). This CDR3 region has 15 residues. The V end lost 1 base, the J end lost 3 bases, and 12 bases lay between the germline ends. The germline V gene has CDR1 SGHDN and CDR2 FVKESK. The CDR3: CASSQVPTADYGYTF. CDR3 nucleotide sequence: TGTGCCAGCAGCCAAGTTCCGACAGCGGACTATGGCTACACCTTC.

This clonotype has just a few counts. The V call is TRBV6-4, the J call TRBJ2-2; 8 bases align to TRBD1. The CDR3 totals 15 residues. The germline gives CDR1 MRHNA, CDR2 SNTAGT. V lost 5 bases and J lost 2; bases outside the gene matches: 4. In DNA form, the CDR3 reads TGTGCCAGCAGTCCGGGACAGGACAACACCGGGGAGCTGTTTTTT. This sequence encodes CASSPGQDNTGELFF.

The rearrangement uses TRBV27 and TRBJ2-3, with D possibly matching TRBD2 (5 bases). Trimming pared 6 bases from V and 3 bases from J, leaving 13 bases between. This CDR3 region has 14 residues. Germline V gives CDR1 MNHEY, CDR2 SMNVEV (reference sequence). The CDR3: CASSLAWGTDTQYF. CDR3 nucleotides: TGTGCCAGCAGCCTAGCCTGGGGAACAGATACGCAGTATTTT.

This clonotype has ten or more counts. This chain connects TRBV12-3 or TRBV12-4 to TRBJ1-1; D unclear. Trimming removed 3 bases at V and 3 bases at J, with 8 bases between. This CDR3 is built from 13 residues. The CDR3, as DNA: TGTGCCAGCAGTTTGGCCCTTTACACTGAAGCTTTCTTT. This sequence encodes CASSLALYTEAFF.

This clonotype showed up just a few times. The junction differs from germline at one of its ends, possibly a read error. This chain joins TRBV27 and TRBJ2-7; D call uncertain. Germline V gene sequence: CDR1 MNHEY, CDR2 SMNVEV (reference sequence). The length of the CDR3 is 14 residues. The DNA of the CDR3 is TGTGCCAGCAGTCGCACGGCCAGCTCCTACGAGAAGTACTTC. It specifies CASSRTASSYEKYF.